This T cell receptor (beta chain) was captured by sequencing in a study of T-cell memory formation after mild COVID-19. Study context: TCR clusters were mostly confined to one donor each.

The study, taken as a whole, reports: A balance of CD4 and CD8 characterized clones contracting day 15 to 85, whereas later expanders leaned CD4+. The SARS-CoV-2 specificity of second-wave clones reaching peak at day 37 remained unverified.

V was pared by 5 bases and J by 3 bases, with 19 bases between. In germline, CDR1 is DFQATT, CDR2 SNEGSKA (reference sequence). The CDR3 is 16 residues long. As concerns this clonotype: Its target is unknown.

Sample barcodes and UMIs were carried by the TCR alpha and TCR beta cDNA libraries that 5'RACE generated with constant-segment primers. TCRdb called the 5' RACE reads again in MiXCR, with one record for every CDR3 protein. Seen here are 250,000 or so distinct CDR3 sequences, approximately 19% observed once, and the top ten hold roughly 24%. This chain connects TRBV20-1 to TRBJ2-2; D tentatively fits TRBD1 or TRBD2 (7 bases each). The specimen was PBMCs or a T cell subset sorted from them (not recorded which). This receptor was obtained from a man aged 18 to 35 who had mild COVID-19 (a few samples of this study predate the infection). Cell type and time point are not known. The CDR3 DNA sequence: TGCAGTGCTCTCTTGGGGAGGGGGCTCTACACCGGGGAGCTGTTTTTT. It codes for CSALLGRGLYTGELFF.